This T cell receptor (beta chain) comes out of a study of T-cell memory formation after mild COVID-19. Study observations and caveats: Of the contracting clones, CD4+ ones lay mainly in CM and EM, and CD8+ ones in EMRA. Later expanders leaned CD4+, whereas clones that contracted between day 15 and 85 were balanced CD4/CD8.

This clonotype was picked up many times. The antigen is not known. This CDR3 region has 16 residues. CDR1 is SGHTA and CDR2 is FQGNSA in the germline V gene. V gave up 5 bases and J gave up 1 base, with 16 bases separating them. The authors produced TCR alpha and TCR beta cDNA libraries with sample barcodes and UMIs by 5'RACE using constant-segment primers. TCRdb re-analysed the 5' RACE reads in MiXCR, keeping a single row per CDR3 protein. The table has tens of thousands of distinct CDR3 sequences, about 6.7% seen once. The receptor's source is an adult who had mild COVID-19 (a few samples of this study predate the infection). Cell type and time point are not known. The chain uses TRBV7-2 and TRBJ2-3; perhaps TRBD2 as D (5 bases). Material: PBMCs or a T cell subset sorted from them (not recorded which). The DNA of the CDR3 is TGTGCCAGCAGCCCCCGTGGTCCCGGGGGCACAGATACGCAGTATTTT. Its translation: CASSPRGPGGTDTQYF.